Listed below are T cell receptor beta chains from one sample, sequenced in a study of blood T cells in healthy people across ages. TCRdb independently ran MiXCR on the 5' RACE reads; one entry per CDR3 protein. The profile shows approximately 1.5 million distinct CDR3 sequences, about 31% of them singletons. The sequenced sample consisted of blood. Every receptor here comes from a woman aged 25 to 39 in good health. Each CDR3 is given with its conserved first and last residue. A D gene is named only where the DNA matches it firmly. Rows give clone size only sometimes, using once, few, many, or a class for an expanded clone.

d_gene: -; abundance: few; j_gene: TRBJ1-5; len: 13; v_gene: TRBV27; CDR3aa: CASSLWAHQPQHF; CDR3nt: TGTGCCAGCAGTTTATGGGCCCATCAGCCCCAGCATTTT
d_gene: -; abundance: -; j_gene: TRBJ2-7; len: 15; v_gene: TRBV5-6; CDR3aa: CASSLDGLLQEIQYF; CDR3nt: TGTGCCAGCAGCTTGGACGGACTACTCCAAGAGATCCAGTACTTC
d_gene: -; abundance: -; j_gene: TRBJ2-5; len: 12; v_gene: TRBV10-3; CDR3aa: CAISESLETQYF; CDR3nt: TGTGCCATCAGTGAGTCGCTGGAGACCCAGTACTTC
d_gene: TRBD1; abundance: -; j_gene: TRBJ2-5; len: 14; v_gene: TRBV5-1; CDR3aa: CASSLGDSRETQYF; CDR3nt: TGCGCCAGCAGCCTAGGGGACAGTAGGGAGACCCAGTACTTC
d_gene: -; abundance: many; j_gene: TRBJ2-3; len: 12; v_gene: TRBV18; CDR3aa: CASSPDSDTQYF; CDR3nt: TGTGCCAGCAGCCCGGACTCAGATACGCAGTATTTT
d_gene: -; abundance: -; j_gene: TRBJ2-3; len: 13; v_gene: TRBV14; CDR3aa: CASSYGLKDTQYF; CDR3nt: TGTGCCAGCAGCTATGGACTCAAAGATACGCAGTATTTT
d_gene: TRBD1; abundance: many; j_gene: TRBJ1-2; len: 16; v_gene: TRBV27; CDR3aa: CASSLSWDRENYGYTF; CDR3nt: TGTGCCAGCAGTTTATCGTGGGACAGGGAGAACTATGGCTACACCTTC
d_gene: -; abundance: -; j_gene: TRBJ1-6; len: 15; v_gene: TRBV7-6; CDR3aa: CASSLEGMADSPLHF; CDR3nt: TGTGCCAGCAGCTTAGAGGGTATGGCGGATTCACCCCTCCACTTT
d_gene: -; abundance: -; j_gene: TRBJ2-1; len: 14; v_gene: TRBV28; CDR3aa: CASSLPLGGSEQFF; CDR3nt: TGTGCCAGCAGTTTACCCCTCGGGGGCAGTGAGCAGTTCTTC
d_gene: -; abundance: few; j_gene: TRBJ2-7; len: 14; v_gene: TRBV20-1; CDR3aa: CSARAGRTSYEQYF; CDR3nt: TGCAGTGCTAGGGCTGGGCGGACCTCCTACGAGCAGTACTTC
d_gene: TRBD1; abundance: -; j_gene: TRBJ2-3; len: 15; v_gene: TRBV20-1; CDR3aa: CSARDTGGPKDTQYF; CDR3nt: TGCAGTGCTAGAGACACAGGGGGCCCCAAGGATACGCAGTATTTT
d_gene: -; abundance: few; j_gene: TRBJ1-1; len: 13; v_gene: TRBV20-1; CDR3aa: CSATRTLNTEAFF; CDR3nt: TGCAGTGCTACCCGGACACTGAACACTGAAGCTTTCTTT